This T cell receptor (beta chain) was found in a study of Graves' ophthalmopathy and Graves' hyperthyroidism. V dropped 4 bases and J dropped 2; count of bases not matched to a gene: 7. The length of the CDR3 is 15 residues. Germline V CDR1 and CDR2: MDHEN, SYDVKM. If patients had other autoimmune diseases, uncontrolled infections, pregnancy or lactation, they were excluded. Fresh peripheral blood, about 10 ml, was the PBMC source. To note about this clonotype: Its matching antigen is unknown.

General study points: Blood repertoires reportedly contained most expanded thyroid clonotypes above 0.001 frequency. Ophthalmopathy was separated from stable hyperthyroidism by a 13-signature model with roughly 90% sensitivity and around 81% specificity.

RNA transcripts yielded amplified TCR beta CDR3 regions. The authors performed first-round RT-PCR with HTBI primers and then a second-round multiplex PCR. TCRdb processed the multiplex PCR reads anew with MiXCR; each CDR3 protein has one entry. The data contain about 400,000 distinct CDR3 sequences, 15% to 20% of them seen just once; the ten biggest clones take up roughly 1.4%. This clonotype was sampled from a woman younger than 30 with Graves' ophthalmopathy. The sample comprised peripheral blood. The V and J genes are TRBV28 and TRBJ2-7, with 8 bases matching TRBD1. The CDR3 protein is CASSSPGTGTYEQYF. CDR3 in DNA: TGTGCCAGCAGTTCGCCGGGGACAGGTACCTACGAGCAGTACTTC.